These 14 T cell receptor beta chains originate from one sample sequenced in a study of blood T cell repertoires in COVID-19. Clones were sequenced by immunoSEQ multiplex PCR, and TCRdb holds only the in-frame ones, with some missing. The sample yields around 290,000 clones, approximately 86% seen once. The source material was PBMCs or T cells enriched from blood (not recorded which). The receptors here all came from a woman between 18 and 29 years old who had recovered from COVID-19.

In this sample, this clone turned up once. The chain combines TRBV7-6 with TRBJ2-1; no definite D call. Trimming left V 1 base short and J 6 bases short, with 16 bases between. This CDR3 comprises 16 residues. CDR1 is SGHVS and CDR2 is FNYEAQ in the germline V gene. CDR3 sequence reads: CASSLVTRVVVNEQFF. The DNA for the CDR3 is TGTGCCAGCAGCTTAGTTACGCGTGTTGTCGTCAATGAGCAGTTCTTC.

This chain links TRBV7-8 with TRBJ2-7; 8 nucleotides align to TRBD1. This CDR3 contains 16 residues. Germline V gene data show CDR1 as SGHVS and CDR2 as FQNEAQ. The J segment lost 2 bases and the V segment lost 2 bases, leaving 8 bases of the junction unmatched. The CDR3 nucleotides read TGTGCCAGCAGCTTAAACCCCGAGACAGGGGCCTACGAGCAGTACTTC. Its translation is CASSLNPETGAYEQYF.

V usage is TRBV5-1 and J usage is TRBJ2-2, with D perhaps matching TRBD1 (7 bases). The CDR3 covers 16 residues. V shed 3 bases and J shed 2 bases, with 14 bases lying between them. Germline V gene data show CDR1 as SGHRS and CDR2 as YFSETQ. Here the CDR3 DNA reads TGCGCCAGCAGCTGGGCGGGGACAGCTAACACCGGGGAGCTGTTTTTT. Protein: CASSWAGTANTGELFF.

The J gene is TRBJ2-5, the V gene TRBV19; 7 positions match TRBD1. The CDR3 is made up of 15 amino acids. With V trimmed by 1 base and J by 5 bases, 7 bases remained unmatched. Germline-derived CDR1 and CDR2 are LNHDA and SQIVND (reference sequence). CDR3 in amino acids: CASSIVRGRGETQYF. CDR3 in DNA: TGTGCCAGTAGTATAGTTAGGGGGCGCGGGGAGACCCAGTACTTC. The variable domain in full, with the rest retrieved from reference TRBV19 and TRBJ2-5, is DGGITQSPKYLFRKEGQNVTLSCEQNLNHDAMYWYRQDPGQGLRLIYYSQIVNDFQKGDIAEGYSVSREKKESFPLTVTSAQKNPTAFYLCASSIVRGRGETQYFGPGTRLLVL.

The V call is TRBV11-2, the J call TRBJ2-5; 11 bases map to TRBD2. The germline V gene encodes CDR1 SGHAT and CDR2 FQNNGV. V trimming: 4 bases; J trimming: 4 bases; junction bases outside the gene matches: 5. The CDR3 extends over 15 amino acids. For the CDR3, the DNA is TGTGCCAGCAGCTCCCGACTAGCGGGGTTAGAGACCCAGTACTTC. Amino acids: CASSSRLAGLETQYF.

The chain carries TRBV4-3 and TRBJ1-1; D possibly corresponds to TRBD1 (5 bases). Per germline, CDR1 LGHNA and CDR2 YSLEER. Trimming took off 0 bases at V and 3 bases at J, with 14 bases between the two ends. The CDR3 covers 16 residues. The CDR3 DNA reads as TGCGCCAGCAGCCAAGATTTCAGGGTAGTGTACACTGAAGCTTTCTTT. Translated: CASSQDFRVVYTEAFF.

This clone was seen a few times. CDR3 sequence (DNA): TGTGCCAGCAGCTTGTATTTCGGTCAGCCCCAGCATTTT. This codes for CASSLYFGQPQHF. The chain is built from TRBV5-5 and TRBJ1-5; D ambiguous. The germline V gene encodes CDR1 SGHKS and CDR2 YYEKEE (reference sequence). This CDR3 region has 13 residues. V shed 1 base and J shed 6 bases, with 8 bases lying between them. Full variable domain (outside the CDR3, taken from reference TRBV5-5 and TRBJ1-5): DAGVTQSPTHLIKTRGQQVTLRCSPISGHKSVSWYQQVLGQGPQFIFQYYEKEERGRGNFPDRFSARQFPNYSSELNVNALLLGDSALYLCASSLYFGQPQHFGDGTRLSIL.

The V gene is TRBV5-4, the J gene TRBJ1-1, with 8 nucleotides matching TRBD1. This CDR3 has 15 amino acids. Per germline, CDR1 SGHNT and CDR2 YYREEE (reference sequence). Germline trimming cut 3 bases from V and 0 bases from J; bases unmatched to any gene: 4. CDR3 DNA: TGTGCCAGCAGCTGGTCAGGGGGCGTGAACACTGAAGCTTTCTTT. Translation gives CASSWSGGVNTEAFF.

V gene TRBV27 combines with J gene TRBJ2-1; TRBD1 is a possible D gene (5 bases). Germline V gives CDR1 MNHEY, CDR2 SMNVEV (reference sequence). The V gene lost 2 bases and the J gene lost 4 bases, with 15 bases spanning the gap. The CDR3 is 16 residues long. CDR3 amino acids: CASSLGRAGIYNEQFF. CDR3 nucleotides: TGTGCCAGCAGTTTAGGTAGGGCAGGGATTTACAATGAGCAGTTCTTC.

V gene TRBV28 combines with J gene TRBJ1-5; D not resolved. Germline V gene sequence: CDR1 MDHEN, CDR2 SYDVKM. CDR3 length: 12 amino acids. V was shortened by 7 bases and J by 8 bases, with 12 bases between the two germline ends. The CDR3 sequence is CASNEEREPQHF. CDR3 nucleotide sequence: TGTGCCAGCAACGAGGAGCGGGAGCCCCAGCATTTT. Supplemented by reference TRBV28 and TRBJ1-5, the full variable domain reads DVKVTQSSRYLVKRTGEKVFLECVQDMDHENMFWYRQDPGLGLRLIYFSYDVKMKEKGDIPEGYSVSREKKERFSLILESASTNQTSMYLCASNEEREPQHFGDGTRLSIL.

This chain joins TRBV13 and TRBJ2-7; D might be TRBD2 (5 bases). Per the germline V gene, CDR1 is PRHDT and CDR2 is FYEKMQ (reference sequence). V was shortened by 0 bases and J by 0 bases, with 6 bases between the two germline ends. The CDR3 is made up of 14 amino acids. The CDR3 sequence is CASSLGGSSYEQYF. DNA of the CDR3: TGTGCCAGCAGCTTAGGTGGGAGCTCCTACGAGCAGTACTTC.

The rearrangement joins TRBV30 to TRBJ1-2; no reliable D call. Looked up from germline, CDR1 is GTSNPN and CDR2 is SVGIG (reference sequence). Trimming stripped 1 base from V and 5 bases from J, with 14 bases between. This CDR3 is 14 amino acids long. The CDR3 reads CAWSATFSGYGYTF. The DNA for the CDR3 is TGTGCCTGGAGTGCCACGTTCAGCGGATATGGCTACACCTTC.

The chain couples TRBV2 to TRBJ2-1, with 14 bases aligning to TRBD2. The J segment lost 6 bases and the V segment lost 4 bases, leaving 5 bases of the junction unmatched. This CDR3 is 16 amino acids long. The germline CDR1 and CDR2 sequences are SNHLY and FYNNEI. The CDR3 nucleotides read TGTGCCAGCAGTGGAAGACTAGCGGGGGGGCCCAATGAGCAGTTCTTC. It is translated as CASSGRLAGGPNEQFF.

The chain has TRBV11-2 and TRBJ1-3, with TRBD1 as a possible D gene (6 bases). V lost 3 bases and J 0 bases, leaving 15 bases between the germline ends. The germline V gene has CDR1 SGHAT and CDR2 FQNNGV. This CDR3 spans 17 amino acids. The CDR3 DNA is TGTGCCAGCAGCTTCTGGACAGACATCTTCTCTGGAAACACCATATATTTT. Amino acids: CASSFWTDIFSGNTIYF. Full variable domain (missing parts from reference TRBV11-2 and TRBJ1-3): EAGVAQSPRYKIIEKRQSVAFWCNPISGHATLYWYQQILGQGPKLLIQFQNNGVVDDSQLPKDRFSAERLKGVDSTLKIQPAKLEDSAVYLCASSFWTDIFSGNTIYFGEGSWLTVV.